This T cell receptor beta chain was profiled in a study of early T cells in non-severe SARS-CoV-2 infection. Overall study: RNA in bulk from unsorted whole blood was sequenced, and chains were unpaired. Study results and limitations: CD4 and private specificities were missed by VDJdb matching, which favored anti-spike CD8 responses.

The germline gives CDR1 LGHNA, CDR2 YNFKEQ. The CDR3 length is 16 residues. Trimming stripped 0 bases from V and 0 bases from J, with 12 bases between. This clonotype has more than one count but fewer than ten. Its matching antigen is unknown. Unique molecular identifier tags were affixed to discrete cDNA molecules. A single record per CDR3 protein comes from TCRdb applying MiXCR to the 5' RACE reads. Counted here are about 32,000 distinct CDR3 sequences, roughly 5.2% occurring once; the ten biggest clones make up 3.5%. The V and J genes are TRBV4-2 and TRBJ2-7; no reliable D call. The source of this sequence is an adult who was a healthcare worker with PCR-confirmed SARS-CoV-2 infection or an uninfected control (not recorded which). The sequencing sample was made of whole blood. In DNA form, the CDR3 reads TGTGCCAGCAGCCAAGAGGAAGACTGGCCCTCCTACGAGCAGTACTTC. Residues: CASSQEEDWPSYEQYF.